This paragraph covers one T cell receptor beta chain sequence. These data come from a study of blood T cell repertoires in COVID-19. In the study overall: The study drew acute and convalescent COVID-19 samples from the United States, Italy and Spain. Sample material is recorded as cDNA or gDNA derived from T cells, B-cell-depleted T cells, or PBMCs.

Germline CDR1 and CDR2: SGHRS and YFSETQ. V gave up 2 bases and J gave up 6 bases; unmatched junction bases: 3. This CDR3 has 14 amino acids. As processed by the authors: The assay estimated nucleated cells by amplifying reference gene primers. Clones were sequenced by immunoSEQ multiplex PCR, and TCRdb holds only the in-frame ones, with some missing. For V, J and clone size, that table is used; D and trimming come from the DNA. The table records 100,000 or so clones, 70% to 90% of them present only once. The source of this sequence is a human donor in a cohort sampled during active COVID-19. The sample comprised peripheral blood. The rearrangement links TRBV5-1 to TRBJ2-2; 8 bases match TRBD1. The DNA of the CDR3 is TGCGCCAGCAGCTTTCAGGGGGCGGCCGGGGAGCTGTTTTTT. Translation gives CASSFQGAAGELFF.